This entry concerns a single TCR beta chain. The sample holds a few counts of this clone. The target of this receptor is not known. Base qualities are not recorded, but no much larger clone differs from it by a single base. Each donor gave one peripheral blood draw, averaging roughly 120 mL, which was collected into heparinised tubes. A BD FACSAria II and a panel including CD45RO, CCR7, CD25, CD127, CD95 and CD27 were used to sort naive, central memory, regulatory and stem cell-like memory CD4+ T cells. Purity was above 95% for every sorted population. Right away, PBMCs were isolated by Lymphoprep density gradient centrifugation and were stained directly, with no culture step. Samples were stained and sorted in pairs, with one healthy donor and one patient per experiment, so that batch effects were minimized. The entire isolated RNA was reverse transcribed using the High Capacity cDNA Reverse Transcription Kit, and thus expressed TCRB transcripts were sequenced. Deep immunoSEQ sequencing was performed on naive, central memory and regulatory T cell samples, with an average of around 3.5 million total reads per sample. After sorted cells were lysed in RLT buffer, RNA was extracted with DNase-treated RNeasy Micro or Mini kits, with the choice depending on cell number. Each cell subset was processed separately to prevent cross-contamination, with patient and healthy donor samples processed together. Using the immunoSEQ multiplex PCR, TCRB sequences were amplified from cDNA into 87-bp fragments spanning the CDR3 region. Sequencing of the amplicons was done on the Illumina HiSeq platform. The authors' pipeline ran thus. Synthetic template baselines were used to correct PCR bias computationally, reads within Hamming distance 2 were collapsed together, and singletons that could not be merged were discarded. Reads were aligned to IMGT to assign V, D and J genes, CDR3 length, and insertions or deletions at six rearrangement sites. Clonotype counts were normalized to sorted cell number within each subset before computing true diversity and Gini coefficients with the tcR R package. The overlap coefficient, calculated on TCRB nucleotide sequences, was used to measure repertoire sharing. As a proxy for the pre-selection repertoire, out-of-frame TCRB sequences from naive cells were analyzed. The immuneACCESS repertoire file appears here via TCRdb, limited to in-frame rearrangements. These files lack a portion of the clones; in checked studies, under half of the deficit traces to unresolved V genes, and the cause of the others is not known. The D gene and trimming were derived from the DNA, and the V and J assignments and clone size from that table. A total of nearly 250,000 clones appear in this sample, 12% to 15% of them only once. The top ten hold about 0.024% of the sample.

The data were taken from a study of beta chain features in type 1 diabetes (dated by TCRdb to the late 2010s). Background on the whole study: Mean age, gender distribution, total cell number and subset yield were not different between patients and healthy donors. A total of 107,917,701 sorted cells were examined across all samples, and the number of cells per subset was strongly correlated with RNA yield. The study compared the TCRB repertoires of sorted circulating CD4+ T cell subsets in recently diagnosed type 1 diabetes patients with those in matched healthy donors. Whereas all 28 donors provided naive and central memory subsets, regulatory and stem cell-like memory subsets were isolated from just 8 patients and roughly eight healthy donors. Overall study results and their limits: In all four CD4+ subsets, TCRB CDR3 length was moderately but significantly shorter in type 1 diabetes patients. Naive, central memory and regulatory TCRB repertoires appeared to be more alike among patients than among healthy donors. Because cDNA was sequenced instead of genomic DNA, highly expressing activated cells could be over-represented, though the groups showed no difference in activation or CD3 levels. PCR may preferentially amplify shorter templates, but because patient and control samples were amplified and corrected together, any resulting skew would affect both groups equally. HLA sub-analyses involved small numbers of individuals, so any influence of HLA type on TCRB rearrangement remained unresolved. Patients with type 1 diabetes made fewer insertions and deleted more nucleotides at VDJ recombination sites, implying thymic rearrangement abnormalities.

The V and J ends are trimmed by 4 bases and 0 bases, leaving 19 bases between them. The CDR3 has 17 amino acids, counting the end cysteine and phenylalanine. The entry retains the CDR3 DNA only, 51 bases that are in frame from base 1. Per the germline V gene, SGHAT is the CDR1 and FQNNGV is the CDR2. The sample comprised naive CD4+ T cells from blood. The label giving this sample's cell subset or site can be read as: true naive CD4+ T cells. The sequence was obtained from a woman aged 40 to 55 in good health. The chain links TRBV11-2 with TRBJ2-7, with TRBD1 perhaps the D gene, on 6 matching bases. The DNA is TGTGCCAGCAGCTCACCCAACCTCGGACAGTTCTCCTACGAGCAGTACTTC. This gives the protein CASSSPNLGQFSYEQYF. With all but the CDR3 taken from the reference TRBV11-2 and TRBJ2-7 genes, the full variable domain is: EAGVAQSPRYKIIEKRQSVAFWCNPISGHATLYWYQQILGQGPKLLIQFQNNGVVDDSQLPKDRFSAERLKGVDSTLKIQPAKLEDSAVYLCASSSPNLGQFSYEQYFGPGTRLTVT.